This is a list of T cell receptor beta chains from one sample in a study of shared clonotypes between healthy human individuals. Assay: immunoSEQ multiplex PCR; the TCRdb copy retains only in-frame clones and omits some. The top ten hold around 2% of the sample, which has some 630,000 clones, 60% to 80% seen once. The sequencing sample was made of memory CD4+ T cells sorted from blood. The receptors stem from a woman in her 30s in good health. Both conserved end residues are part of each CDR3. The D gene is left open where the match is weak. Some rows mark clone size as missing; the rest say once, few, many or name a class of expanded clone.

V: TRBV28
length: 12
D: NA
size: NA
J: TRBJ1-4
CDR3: CASEGTNEKLFF
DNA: TGTGCCAGCGAGGGAACAAATGAAAAACTGTTTTTT

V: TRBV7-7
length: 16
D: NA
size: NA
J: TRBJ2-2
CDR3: CASSLGVGRGTGELFF
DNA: TGTGCCAGCAGCTTAGGAGTAGGGAGAGGAACCGGGGAGCTGTTTTTT

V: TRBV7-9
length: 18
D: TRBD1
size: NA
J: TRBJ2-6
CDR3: CASSSRQGADSGANVLTF
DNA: TGTGCCAGCAGCAGTAGACAGGGGGCGGATTCTGGGGCCAACGTCCTGACTTTC

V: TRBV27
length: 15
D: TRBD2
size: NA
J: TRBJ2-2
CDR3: CASSLGTNSIGELFF
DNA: TGTGCCAGCAGCCTCGGGACTAACAGCATCGGGGAGCTGTTTTTT

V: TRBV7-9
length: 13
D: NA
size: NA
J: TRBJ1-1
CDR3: CASSFRVGTEAFF
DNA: TGTGCCAGCAGCTTCCGGGTAGGGACTGAAGCTTTCTTT

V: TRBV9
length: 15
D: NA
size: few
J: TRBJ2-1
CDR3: CASSVGNNYYNEQFF
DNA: TGTGCCAGCAGCGTAGGTAATAACTACTACAATGAGCAGTTCTTC

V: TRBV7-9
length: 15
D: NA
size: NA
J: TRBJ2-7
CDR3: CASSLVGFEPYEQYF
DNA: TGTGCCAGCAGCTTAGTAGGGTTCGAGCCCTACGAGCAGTACTTC

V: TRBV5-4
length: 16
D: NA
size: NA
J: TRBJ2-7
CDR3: CASSFINGLRSYEQYF
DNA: TGTGCCAGCAGCTTCATTAACGGACTGAGATCCTACGAGCAGTACTTC

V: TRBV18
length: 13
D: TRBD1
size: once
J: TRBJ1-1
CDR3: CASSPRRGDEAFF
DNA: TGTGCCAGCTCCCCCCGCAGGGGGGATGAAGCTTTCTTT

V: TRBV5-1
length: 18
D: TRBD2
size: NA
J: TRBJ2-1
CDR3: CASSFSPLAGQSYNEQFF
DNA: TGCGCCAGCAGCTTCTCCCCGCTAGCGGGACAGAGCTACAATGAGCAGTTCTTC

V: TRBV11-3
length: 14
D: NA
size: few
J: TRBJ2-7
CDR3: CASSFSGQGAEQYF
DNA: TGTGCCAGCAGCTTTTCGGGACAAGGGGCCGAGCAGTACTTC